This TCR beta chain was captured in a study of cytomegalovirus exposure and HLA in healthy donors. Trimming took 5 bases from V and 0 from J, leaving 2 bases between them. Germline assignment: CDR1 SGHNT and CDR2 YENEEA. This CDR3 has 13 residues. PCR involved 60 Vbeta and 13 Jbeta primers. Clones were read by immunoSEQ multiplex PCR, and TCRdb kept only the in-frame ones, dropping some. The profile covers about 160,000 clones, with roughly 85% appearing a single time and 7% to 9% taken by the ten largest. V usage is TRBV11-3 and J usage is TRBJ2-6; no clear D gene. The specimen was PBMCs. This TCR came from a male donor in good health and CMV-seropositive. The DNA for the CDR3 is TGTGCCAGCAGCCACTCTGGGGCCAACGTCCTGACTTTC. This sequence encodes CASSHSGANVLTF.